Listed below are T cell receptor beta chains from one sample, sequenced in a study of T cell responses to AZD1222 COVID-19 vaccine. Assay: immunoSEQ multiplex PCR; the TCRdb copy retains only in-frame clones and omits some. Of 95,000 to 130,000 clones listed, more than 85% are singletons. Sequences were derived from peripheral blood, sampled on day 0 of AZD1222 vaccination. The receptors come from an adult in good health. Both conserved end residues are part of each CDR3. A D gene is named only where the DNA matches it firmly. The size field is filled for only some rows; it gives once, few, many or a size class.

>.|TRBV4-1|TRBJ1-2|TRBD1
TGCGCCAGCAGAAACCCCTGGGACAGCCCTAGTAACTATGGCTACACCTTC
CASRNPWDSPSNYGYTF
>once|TRBV12-3/TRBV12-4|TRBJ1-1|.
TGTGCCAGCAGAGCGGGGTTCACTGAAGCTTTCTTT
CASRAGFTEAFF
>.|TRBV5-1|TRBJ2-7|.
TGCGCCAGCAGCTCCCCCACCGACCTCTACGAGCAGTACTTC
CASSSPTDLYEQYF
>.|TRBV19|TRBJ1-2|.
TGTGCCAGTAGTATAGGGAGGGGTGGCTATGGCTACACCTTC
CASSIGRGGYGYTF
>.|TRBV19|TRBJ1-1|TRBD1
TGTGCCAGTATCGTCCCGGGACAGGGGGGTGCTGAAGCTTTCTTT
CASIVPGQGGAEAFF
>.|TRBV5-1|TRBJ1-2|TRBD1
TGCGCCAGCAGCTTGGCCGACAGGGATGGCTACACCTTC
CASSLADRDGYTF
>.|TRBV28|TRBJ1-5|.
TGTGCCAGCAGCGTGCAGGGGCCTCAGCCCCAGCATTTT
CASSVQGPQPQHF
>once|TRBV28|TRBJ2-5|.
TGTGCCAGCACCGTACCACGCGGAGGCCAAGAGACCCAGTACTTC
CASTVPRGGQETQYF
>.|TRBV7-9|TRBJ1-5|.
TGTGCCAGCAGCCTGCATCAGGGTAATCAGCCCCAGCATTTT
CASSLHQGNQPQHF
>.|TRBV4-1|TRBJ2-1|.
TGCGCCAGCAGCCAGCCCCCGGGACTGGTTTACAATGAGCAGTTCTTC
CASSQPPGLVYNEQFF
>.|TRBV29-1|TRBJ1-1|.
TGCAGCGCCGCAGGGGAGAGAGCTTTCTTT
CSAAGERAFF
>.|TRBV5-1|TRBJ2-7|.
TGCGCCAGCAGCTTGGAGGGAAGGCCCCTGCGGTACGAGCAGTACTTC
CASSLEGRPLRYEQYF
>.|TRBV14|TRBJ2-7|TRBD2
TGTGCCAGCAGCCAAGGACCAACCGGGACTAGAGCCTACGAGCAGTACTTC
CASSQGPTGTRAYEQYF
>.|TRBV3-1/TRBV3-2|TRBJ1-6|.
TGTGCCAGCAGCACTCTGACACTATATAATTCACCCCTCCACTTT
CASSTLTLYNSPLHF
>.|TRBV3-1/TRBV3-2|TRBJ2-7|TRBD2
TGTGCCAGCAGCCAGCCGGGACTAGCGGGATACGAGCAGTACTTC
CASSQPGLAGYEQYF
>.|TRBV7-9|TRBJ1-4|.
TGTGCCAGCAGCCCCCAGGGACATGGAACTAATGAAAAACTGTTTTTT
CASSPQGHGTNEKLFF
>.|TRBV23-1|TRBJ1-5|.
TGCGCCAGCAGTCTCTTGGTTAAAAGGGATCAGCCCCAGCATTTT
CASSLLVKRDQPQHF
>.|TRBV30|TRBJ2-7|.
TGTGCCTGGACGGGGGACGACTACGAGCAGTACTTC
CAWTGDDYEQYF
>.|TRBV6-5|TRBJ1-1|TRBD1
TGTGCCAGCAGCCAACAGGGGTTGAGGACTGAAGCTTTCTTT
CASSQQGLRTEAFF
>.|TRBV19|TRBJ2-2|.
TGTGCCAGTAGTCCACAGGGATGGTCCGGGGAGCTGTTTTTT
CASSPQGWSGELFF
>.|TRBV7-3|TRBJ2-6|TRBD1
TGTGCCAGCAGCCCTCCGGGACAGGCCTCTGGGGCCAACGTCCTGACTTTC
CASSPPGQASGANVLTF
>.|TRBV7-9|TRBJ2-7|.
TGTGCCAGCAGCCCACTAGAACCCGGACCGGTCTTCGAGCAGTACTTC
CASSPLEPGPVFEQYF
>once|TRBV14|TRBJ1-1|.
TGTGCCAGCAGCCAAACAGTAAACACTGAAGCTTTCTTT
CASSQTVNTEAFF
>.|TRBV5-4|TRBJ1-2|TRBD1
TGTGCCAGCAGCAACCAAGGGGGACAGAAGTATGGCTACACCTTC
CASSNQGGQKYGYTF
>.|TRBV27|TRBJ2-3|TRBD2
TGTGCCAGCAGTCCATTTTCGACTAGCGGGAGTCCTCCTAGCACAGATACGCAGTATTTT
CASSPFSTSGSPPSTDTQYF
>.|TRBV11-3|TRBJ1-6|.
TGTGCCAGCAGCTTTCACTCAGGTCCCATATATAATTCACCCCTCCACTTT
CASSFHSGPIYNSPLHF